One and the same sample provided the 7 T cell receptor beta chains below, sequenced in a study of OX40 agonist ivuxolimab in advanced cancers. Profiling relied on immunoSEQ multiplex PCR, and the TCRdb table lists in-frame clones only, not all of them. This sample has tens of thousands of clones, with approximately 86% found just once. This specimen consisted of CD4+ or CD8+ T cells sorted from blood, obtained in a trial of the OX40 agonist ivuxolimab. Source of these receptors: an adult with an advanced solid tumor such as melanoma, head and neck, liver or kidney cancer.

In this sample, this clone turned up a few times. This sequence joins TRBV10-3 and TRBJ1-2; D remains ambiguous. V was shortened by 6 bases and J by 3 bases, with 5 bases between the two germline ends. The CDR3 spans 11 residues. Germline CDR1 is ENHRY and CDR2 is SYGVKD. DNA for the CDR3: TGTGCCATCAGGACGGACTATGGCTACACCTTC. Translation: CAIRTDYGYTF.

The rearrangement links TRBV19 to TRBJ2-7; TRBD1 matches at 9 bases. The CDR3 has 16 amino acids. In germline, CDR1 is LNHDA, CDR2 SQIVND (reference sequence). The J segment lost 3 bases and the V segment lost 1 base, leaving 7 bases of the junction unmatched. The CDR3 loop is CASSIGGTGSHYEQYF. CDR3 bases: TGTGCCAGTAGTATAGGAGGGACAGGGAGCCACTACGAGCAGTACTTC.

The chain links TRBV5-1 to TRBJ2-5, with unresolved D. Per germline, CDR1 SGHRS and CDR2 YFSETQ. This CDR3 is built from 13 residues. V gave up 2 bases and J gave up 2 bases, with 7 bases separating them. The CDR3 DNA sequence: TGCGCCAGCAGCTTCACAGAACAAGAGACCCAGTACTTC. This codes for CASSFTEQETQYF.

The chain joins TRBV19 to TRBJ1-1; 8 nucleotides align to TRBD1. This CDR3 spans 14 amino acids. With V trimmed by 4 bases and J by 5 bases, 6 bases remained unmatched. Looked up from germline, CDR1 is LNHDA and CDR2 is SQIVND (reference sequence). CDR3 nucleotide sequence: TGTGCCAGTAGTACACAGGGGGGGAGTACTGAAGCTTTCTTT. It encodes CASSTQGGSTEAFF.

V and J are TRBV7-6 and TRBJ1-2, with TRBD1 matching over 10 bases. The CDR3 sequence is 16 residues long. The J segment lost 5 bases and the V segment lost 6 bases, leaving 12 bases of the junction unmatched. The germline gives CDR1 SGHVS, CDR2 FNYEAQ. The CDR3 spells CASSLRQGADVYGYTF. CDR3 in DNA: TGTGCCAGCAGTCTTCGACAGGGGGCGGATGTTTATGGCTACACCTTC. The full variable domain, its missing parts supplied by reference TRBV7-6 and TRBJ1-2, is GAGVSQSPRYKVTKRGQDVALRCDPISGHVSLYWYRQALGQGPEFLTYFNYEAQQDKSGLPNDRFSAERPEGSISTLTIQRTEQRDSAMYRCASSLRQGADVYGYTFGSGTRLTVV.

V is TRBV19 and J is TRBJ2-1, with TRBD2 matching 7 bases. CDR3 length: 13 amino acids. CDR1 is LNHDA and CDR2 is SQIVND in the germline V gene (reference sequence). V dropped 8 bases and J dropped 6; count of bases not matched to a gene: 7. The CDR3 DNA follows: TGTGCCAGTCAAATGACGGGGGGCAATGAGCAGTTCTTC. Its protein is CASQMTGGNEQFF.

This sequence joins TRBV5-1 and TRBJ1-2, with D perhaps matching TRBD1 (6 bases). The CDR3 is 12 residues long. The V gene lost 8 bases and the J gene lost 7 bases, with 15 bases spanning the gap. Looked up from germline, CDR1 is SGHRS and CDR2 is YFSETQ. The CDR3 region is CASRRGESGYTF. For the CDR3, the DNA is TGCGCCAGTCGCAGGGGTGAGAGTGGCTACACCTTC.